This TCR beta chain was sequenced during a study of T-cell memory formation after mild COVID-19. This CDR3 has 14 residues. The ends were cut back, 0 bases at V and 9 bases at J, with 12 bases in the middle. Per the germline V gene, CDR1 is MNHEY and CDR2 is SVGAGI. TCRdb independently ran MiXCR on the 5' RACE reads; one entry per CDR3 protein. Of 280,000 or so distinct CDR3 sequences in the sample, 8.2% were seen once. This clonotype was seen more than once but under ten times. The antigen remains undetermined. Study-level points and caveats: Clones which contracted sat mainly in CM and EM if CD4+, and in EMRA if CD8+. Pre-infection memory already had some responding clones, implying cross-reactive memory joined. While clones contracting from day 15 to 85 were balanced between CD4 and CD8, later expanders leaned CD4+.

The TCR sequence derives from a man in his late teens or twenties who had mild COVID-19 (a few samples of this study predate the infection). Cell type and time point are not known. Sequencing was carried out using PBMCs or a T cell subset sorted from them (not recorded which). The chain employs TRBV6-5 and TRBJ1-5; D may be TRBD1 (5 bases). The DNA of the CDR3 is TGTGCCAGCAGTTACTCCGGGACCGATCGGCCCCAGCATTTT. This gives the protein CASSYSGTDRPQHF.